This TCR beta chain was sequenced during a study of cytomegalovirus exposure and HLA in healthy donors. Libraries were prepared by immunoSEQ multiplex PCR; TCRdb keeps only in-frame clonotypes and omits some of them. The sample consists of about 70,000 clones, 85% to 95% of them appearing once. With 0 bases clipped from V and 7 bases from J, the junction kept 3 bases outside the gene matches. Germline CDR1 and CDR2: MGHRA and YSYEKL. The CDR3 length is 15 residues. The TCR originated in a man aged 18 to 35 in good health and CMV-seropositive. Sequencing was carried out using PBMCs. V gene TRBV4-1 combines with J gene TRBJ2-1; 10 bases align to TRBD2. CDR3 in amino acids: CASSQDGTSDNEQFF. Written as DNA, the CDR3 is TGCGCCAGCAGCCAAGATGGGACTAGCGATAATGAGCAGTTCTTC.